This passage covers 4 T cell receptor beta chains from one sample sequenced in a study of shared clonotypes between healthy human individuals. The repertoire was sequenced with immunoSEQ multiplex PCR; TCRdb's copy has only in-frame clones and lacks some. The table lists about a million clones, approximately 80% of them singletons. Sequencing used memory CD4+ T cells from PBMCs. Subset indicated: CD45RA-negative fraction. These receptor sequences come from a man younger than 35 in good health. Some clones in this sample may be carry-over from other donors' samples.

CDR3 DNA sequence: TGCGCCAGCAGCGAGGGACTAGCGGTATCTAGCACAGATACGCAGTATTTT. This translates into CASSEGLAVSSTDTQYF. The rearrangement links TRBV5-1 to TRBJ2-3; 11 bases agree with TRBD2. CDR3 length equals 17 residues. Germline CDR1 and CDR2: SGHRS and YFSETQ. J was trimmed by 0 bases and V by 4 bases; bases with no gene match: 7.

A remark on this clone: This sample includes further DNA sequences coding for the same CDR3. CDR3 sequence: CASSSGRLNTEAFF. The DNA of the CDR3 is TGCGCCAGCAGCTCTGGCAGGTTGAACACTGAAGCTTTCTTT. This chain links TRBV5-1 with TRBJ1-1, with no clear D. The V end lost 3 bases, the J end lost 0 bases, and 9 bases lay between the germline ends. This CDR3 has 14 amino acids. Per the germline V gene, CDR1 is SGHRS and CDR2 is YFSETQ.

J is TRBJ1-2 and V is TRBV7-2; TRBD1 agrees at 8 bases. There are 16 residues in the CDR3. Germline CDR1 and CDR2: SGHTA and FQGNSA. The junction had 9 bases not matched to a gene; V was cut back by 1 base and J by 5 bases. CDR3 sequence reads: CASSLDGGTGPYGYTF. The CDR3 region has the DNA TGTGCCAGCAGCTTAGACGGAGGGACAGGTCCTTATGGCTACACCTTC.

CDR3 residues: CASSIRQEAYYEQYF. The CDR3 nucleotides read TGTGCCAGCAGCATCAGACAGGAGGCATACTACGAGCAGTACTTC. The V gene is TRBV5-5, the J gene TRBJ2-7; D may be TRBD1 (6 bases). Trimming removed 4 bases from V and 3 bases from J, with 17 bases in between. There are 15 residues in the CDR3. The V gene's germline CDR1 is SGHKS and CDR2 YYEKEE (reference sequence).